Each of the 18 T cell receptor beta chains below was sequenced from the same sample in a study of shared clonotypes between healthy human individuals. The assay was immunoSEQ multiplex PCR, and TCRdb's table has in-frame clones only and misses some. Of a few hundred thousand clones in the sample, about 74% were seen once. Sequenced input: PBMCs. The receptors derive from a woman in her 40s in good health. Some clones in this sample may be carry-over from other donors' samples.

This clone appeared a single time. This is likely an artifact of a read error, given a far larger clone one base away. J is TRBJ1-5 and V is TRBV5-6; D is unclear. Germline CDR1 reads SGHDT; CDR2 reads YYEEEE. Deletions cut 0 bases from V and 7 bases from J, with 11 bases between. The CDR3 is 14 residues long. The CDR3 loop is CASSLGPGGQPQHF. In DNA, the CDR3 is TGTGCCAGCAGCTTGGGGCCGGGAGGACAGCCCCAGCATTTT.

The chain couples TRBV6-5 to TRBJ2-1; 14 nucleotides align to TRBD2. Germline assignment: CDR1 MNHEY and CDR2 SVGAGI. J lost 8 bases, V lost 5 bases, and 5 bases had no gene match. The CDR3 consists of 15 residues. The CDR3 region is CASSAGLAGGYEQFF. The CDR3 region has the DNA TGTGCCAGCAGTGCTGGACTAGCGGGAGGCTATGAGCAGTTCTTC.

The CDR3 loop is CASSKVGSGVGSGELFF. CDR3 bases: TGTGCCAGCAGCAAAGTAGGGAGCGGGGTGGGGAGCGGGGAGCTGTTTTTT. The chain couples TRBV21-1 to TRBJ2-2; the table's D call of TRBD2 was not tested on the DNA. TRBV21-1 constitutes a pseudogene. The CDR3 spans 17 residues.

The gene calls are TRBV6-5 and TRBJ2-1; TRBD2 matches 8 bases. The CDR3 runs to 15 residues. Germline CDR1 and CDR2: MNHEY and SVGAGI. The V and J ends lost 4 bases and 3 bases, in that order; junction bases with no gene match: 5. CDR3 in amino acids: CASSLSGSGYNEQFF. The CDR3, as DNA: TGTGCCAGCAGTTTAAGCGGGAGTGGCTACAATGAGCAGTTCTTC.

V gene TRBV29-1 combines with J gene TRBJ2-7; 8 nucleotides match TRBD2. Trimming took 0 bases from V and 4 from J; bases not matched to a gene: 11. The CDR3 loop spans 16 amino acids. Germline-derived CDR1 and CDR2 are SQVTM and ANQGSEA. CDR3 DNA: TGCAGCGTTGAAGATTTCGCGGCGGGAGGATCGTACGAGCAGTACTTC. This codes for CSVEDFAAGGSYEQYF.

CDR3 region: CASIELAGGPTTQYF. For the CDR3, the DNA is TGTGCCAGCATTGAACTAGCGGGAGGGCCAACTACGCAGTATTTT. The V and J genes are TRBV27 and TRBJ2-3, with 13 positions matching TRBD2. J lost 8 bases, V lost 7 bases, and 9 bases had no gene match. The CDR3 extends over 15 amino acids. Germline V gene data show CDR1 as MNHEY and CDR2 as SMNVEV (reference sequence).

The rearrangement joins TRBV5-1 to TRBJ2-5; 12 positions agree with TRBD1. This CDR3 is 16 amino acids long. With V trimmed by 2 bases and J by 5 bases, 7 bases remained unmatched. CDR1 and CDR2 (germline): SGHRS, YFSETQ. The CDR3 DNA is TGCGCCAGCAGCTTCACCGGGACAGGGGGCGGTGAGACCCAGTACTTC. It encodes CASSFTGTGGGETQYF.

The chain uses TRBV4-1 and TRBJ2-1; D may be TRBD2 (6 bases). CDR3 size: 14 residues. CDR1 and CDR2 (germline): MGHRA, YSYEKL. V lost 3 bases and J lost 9, with 15 bases in between. CDR3 DNA: TGCGCCAGCAGCCAGGTCTGGTTGGGGGGTGAGCAGTTCTTC. This encodes CASSQVWLGGEQFF.

This clone turned up a few times. This CDR3 reads CAWRVTATYGYTF. CDR3 sequence (DNA): TGTGCCTGGAGAGTCACGGCAACCTATGGCTACACCTTC. The V gene is TRBV30, the J gene TRBJ1-2; unclear D gene. Trimming pared 3 bases from V and 4 bases from J, leaving 12 bases between. CDR3 size: 13 residues. CDR1 is GTSNPN, CDR2 SVGIG, per germline (reference sequence). The entire variable domain, with the rest obtained from reference TRBV30 and TRBJ1-2, is as follows: SQTIHQWPATLVQPVGSPLSLECTVEGTSNPNLYWYRQAAGRGLQLLFYSVGIGQISSEVPQNLSASRPQDRQFILSSKKLLLSDSGFYLCAWRVTATYGYTFGSGTRLTVV.

This chain links TRBV11-2 with TRBJ1-1; D gene ambiguous. V dropped 0 bases and J dropped 5 bases, with 13 bases sitting between them. The CDR3 has 15 residues. Germline loops: CDR1 SGHAT, CDR2 FQNNGV. The CDR3 loop is CASSLELSRGTEAFF. The CDR3 DNA sequence: TGTGCCAGCAGCTTAGAACTATCAAGAGGTACTGAAGCTTTCTTT.

The sample holds one count of this clone. The genes are TRBV7-9 and TRBJ2-2; 8 bases match TRBD2. V lost 4 bases to trimming and J lost 6 bases; unmatched junction nucleotides: 10. Germline CDR1 reads SEHNR; CDR2 reads FQNEAQ (reference sequence). The CDR3 is 16 amino acids. In DNA, the CDR3 is TGTGCCAGCAGCTCGCCCGGGACTAGAGTTTCCGGGGAGCTGTTTTTT. Amino acid sequence: CASSSPGTRVSGELFF.

This clone was seen a handful of times. The chain links TRBV18 to TRBJ2-5; a weak D match, TRBD2 (6 bases). Germline values: CDR1 KGHSH, CDR2 LQKENI. The CDR3 runs 15 residues. The V end was cut by 1 base, the J end by 5 bases, with 14 bases between. The CDR3 loop is CASSPLRDLPETQYF. CDR3 DNA: TGTGCCAGCTCACCACTCAGGGACTTGCCGGAGACCCAGTACTTC.

The CDR3 sequence is CSVTDAERVQYF. The CDR3 coding sequence is TGCAGCGTGACCGACGCGGAGCGTGTTCAGTACTTC. The chain links TRBV29-1 to TRBJ2-4, with no clear D. The CDR3 sequence is 12 residues long. Trimming cost V 6 bases and J 11 bases, with 17 bases left between them. The germline gives CDR1 SQVTM, CDR2 ANQGSEA.

The rearrangement links TRBV7-2 to TRBJ1-2; D gene unclear. This CDR3 has 14 residues. Germline V lookup: CDR1 SGHTA, CDR2 FQGNSA. V was clipped by 1 base and J by 8 bases, with 14 bases between them. The CDR3 is CASSLDHSSAGYTF. CDR3 in DNA: TGTGCCAGCAGCTTAGACCACAGTTCGGCAGGCTACACCTTC.

The chain employs TRBV27 and TRBJ2-3; 10 nucleotides line up with TRBD1. Germline lookup yields CDR1 MNHEY and CDR2 SMNVEV (reference sequence). V trimming: 6 bases; J trimming: 4 bases; junction bases outside the gene matches: 10. The CDR3 has 16 residues. CDR3 protein: CASSRLTGGGSDTQYF. The CDR3 DNA reads as TGTGCCAGCAGCCGCCTGACAGGGGGCGGCTCAGATACGCAGTATTTT.

Turning to this clone: This is likely an artifact of a read error, given a far larger clone one base away. The chain employs TRBV30 and TRBJ1-2, with a tentative D call TRBD1 (5 bases). The CDR3 loop spans 13 amino acids. V was shortened by 2 bases and J by 4 bases, with 11 bases between the two germline ends. Germline lookup yields CDR1 GTSNPN and CDR2 SVGIG (reference sequence). CDR3 residues: CAWSSGRIYGYTF. CDR3 DNA: TGTGCCTGGAGTTCGGGACGGATCTATGGCTACACCTTC.

V gene TRBV29-1 combines with J gene TRBJ2-2; 7 nucleotides agree with TRBD1. The length of the CDR3 is 14 residues. The germline V gene encodes CDR1 SQVTM and CDR2 ANQGSEA. Trimming removed 6 bases from V and 2 bases from J; junction bases left unmatched: 6. The CDR3 spells CSVGTASNTGELFF. CDR3 bases: TGCAGCGTCGGGACAGCTTCTAACACCGGGGAGCTGTTTTTT.

CDR3 sequence reads: CAWSRVYGNTIYF. The CDR3, as DNA: TGTGCCTGGAGTCGTGTTTATGGAAACACCATATATTTT. This chain joins TRBV30 and TRBJ1-3; D gene ambiguous. The CDR3 is 13 residues long. Germline assignment: CDR1 GTSNPN and CDR2 SVGIG (reference sequence). V lost 2 bases, J lost 3 bases, and 8 bases lay in between.